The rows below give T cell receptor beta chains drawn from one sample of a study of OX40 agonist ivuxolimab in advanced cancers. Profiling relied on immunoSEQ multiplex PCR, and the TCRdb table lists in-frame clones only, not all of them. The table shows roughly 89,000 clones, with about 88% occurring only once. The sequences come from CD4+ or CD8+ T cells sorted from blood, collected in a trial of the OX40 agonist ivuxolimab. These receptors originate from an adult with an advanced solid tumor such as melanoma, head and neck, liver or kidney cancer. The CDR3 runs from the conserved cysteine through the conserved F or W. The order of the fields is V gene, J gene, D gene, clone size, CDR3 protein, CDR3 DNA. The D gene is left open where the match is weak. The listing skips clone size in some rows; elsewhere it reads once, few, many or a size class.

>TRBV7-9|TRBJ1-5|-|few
CASSLAGGTSSFSNQPQHF
TGTGCCAGCAGCTTAGCAGGCGGGACATCGAGCTTTAGCAATCAGCCCCAGCATTTT
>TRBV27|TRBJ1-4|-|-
CASGAGGEKLFF
TGTGCCAGCGGAGCGGGAGGGGAAAAACTGTTTTTT
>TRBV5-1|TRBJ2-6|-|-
CASSIGHRSGANVLTF
TGCGCCAGCAGCATCGGACACCGCTCTGGGGCCAACGTCCTGACTTTC
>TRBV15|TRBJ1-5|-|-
CATSIDLGGDQPQHF
TGTGCCACCAGCATAGACCTGGGGGGAGATCAGCCCCAGCATTTT
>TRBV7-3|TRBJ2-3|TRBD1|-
CASSLGDRSTDTQYF
TGTGCCAGCAGCCTAGGGGACAGAAGCACAGATACGCAGTATTTT
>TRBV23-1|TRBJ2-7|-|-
CASSQSGTPNQYF
TGCGCCAGCAGTCAATCTGGGACCCCTAACCAGTACTTC
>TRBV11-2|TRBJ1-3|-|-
CASSLGSFGNTIYF
TGTGCCAGCAGCTTAGGATCTTTTGGAAACACCATATATTTT
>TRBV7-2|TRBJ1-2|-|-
CASSFDPGRAGGYTF
TGTGCCAGCAGCTTTGATCCAGGGCGGGCGGGTGGCTACACCTTC
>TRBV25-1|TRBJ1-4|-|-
CASRTHAGENEKLFF
TGTGCCAGCAGAACCCACGCAGGAGAGAATGAAAAACTGTTTTTT
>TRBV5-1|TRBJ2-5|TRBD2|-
CASSLASGGAETQYF
TGCGCCAGCAGCCTGGCTAGCGGGGGGGCAGAGACCCAGTACTTC
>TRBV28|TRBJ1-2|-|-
CASSKIGVSRGYGYTF
TGTGCCAGCAGCAAAATCGGGGTCTCACGGGGATATGGCTACACCTTC
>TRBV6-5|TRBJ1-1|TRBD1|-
CASSYLPRGQGTEAFF
TGTGCCAGCAGTTACTTGCCACGGGGACAGGGTACTGAAGCTTTCTTT
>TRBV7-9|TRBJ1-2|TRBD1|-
CASSLGQPLYGYTF
TGTGCCAGCAGCTTGGGACAGCCCCTCTATGGCTACACCTTC
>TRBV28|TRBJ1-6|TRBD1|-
CASRGIGGNSPLHF
TGTGCCAGCCGCGGTATAGGGGGCAATTCACCCCTCCACTTT
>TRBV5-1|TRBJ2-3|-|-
CASSSRSGSGTDTQYF
TGCGCCAGCAGCTCCCGATCGGGGTCGGGCACAGATACGCAGTATTTT
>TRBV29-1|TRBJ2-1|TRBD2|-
CSVPAGGSYGEQFF
TGCAGCGTTCCTGCGGGGGGTTCCTACGGTGAGCAGTTCTTC
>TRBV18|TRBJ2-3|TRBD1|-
CASSPDGQGTDTQYF
TGTGCCAGCTCACCAGATGGACAGGGCACAGATACGCAGTATTTT
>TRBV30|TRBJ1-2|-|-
CAWSEVRVGTF
TGTGCCTGGAGTGAGGTTAGAGTGGGGACCTTC
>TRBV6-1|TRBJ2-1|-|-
CASTASYSDEQFF
TGTGCCAGCACGGCCTCTTACAGCGATGAGCAGTTCTTC
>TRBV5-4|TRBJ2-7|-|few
CASSLDSGSYEQYF
TGTGCCAGCAGCTTGGATTCCGGGTCTTACGAGCAGTACTTC